The 20 T cell receptor beta chains in this list originate from one sample, sequenced in a study of ipilimumab plus nivolumab after autologous stem cell transplantation. This table comes from immunoSEQ multiplex PCR, and its TCRdb copy is limited to in-frame clones, with some not included. The table has fewer than 30,000 clones, 70% to 90% seen once; the top ten hold around 5%. This sample comprised PBMCs, obtained in a trial of ipilimumab plus nivolumab as post-transplant consolidation. All receptors come from a male donor with diffuse large B-cell lymphoma.

This clone was seen a single time. The CDR3 spells CSVLGTAYEQYF. DNA of the CDR3: TGCAGCGTTCTAGGGACAGCTTACGAGCAGTACTTC. This sequence joins TRBV29-1 and TRBJ2-7; 7 bases are shared with TRBD1. V lost 5 bases to trimming and J lost 4 bases; unmatched junction nucleotides: 5. This CDR3 contains 12 residues. Germline CDR1 SQVTM, CDR2 ANQGSEA.

V gene TRBV5-6 combines with J gene TRBJ1-2; D not certain. This CDR3 is 14 amino acids long. V lost 4 bases, J lost 0 bases, and 10 bases lay in between. The germline V gene encodes CDR1 SGHDT and CDR2 YYEEEE. The CDR3 DNA reads TGTGCCAGCAGCCCGCAGCGGTCTAACTATGGCTACACCTTC. The encoded protein is CASSPQRSNYGYTF.

V usage is TRBV10-3 and J usage is TRBJ2-3, with D unresolved. The CDR3 length is 12 residues. The germline V and J ends were trimmed by 0 bases and 7 bases, with 5 bases remaining between them. The germline CDR1 and CDR2 sequences are ENHRY and SYGVKD. The CDR3 nucleotides are TGTGCCATCAGTGAGTCGGTATATACGCAGTATTTT. The encoded protein is CAISESVYTQYF.

V and J are TRBV18 and TRBJ2-7; 10 bases align to TRBD2. Per the germline V gene, CDR1 is KGHSH and CDR2 is LQKENI. The CDR3 contains 15 residues. The ends lost 3 bases at V and 3 bases at J; junction bases unmatched: 5. CDR3 bases: TGTGCCAGCTCACCCCCTAGCGGGGGCGACTACGAGCAGTACTTC. This encodes CASSPPSGGDYEQYF.

The chain couples TRBV7-7 to TRBJ2-3; possibly TRBD1 for D (6 bases). V was trimmed by 5 bases and J by 2 bases, leaving 8 bases between them. CDR3 length: 13 amino acids. Per the germline V gene, CDR1 is SSHAT and CDR2 is FNYEAQ (reference sequence). The CDR3 DNA reads TGTGCCAGCAGCCAGGGGCACACAGATACGCAGTATTTT. This encodes CASSQGHTDTQYF.

In this sample, this clone turned up a few times. The rearrangement links TRBV11-2 to TRBJ1-1; D unresolved. The V and J ends lost 2 bases and 3 bases respectively, with 4 bases between them. Germline V gene sequence: CDR1 SGHAT, CDR2 FQNNGV. There are 12 residues in the CDR3. CDR3 DNA sequence: TGTGCCAGCAGCTTATCCTACACTGAAGCTTTCTTT. Translated: CASSLSYTEAFF.

The chain combines TRBV7-9 with TRBJ2-5, with TRBD2 as a possible D gene (6 bases). V dropped 2 bases and J dropped 4 bases, with 14 bases sitting between them. Germline V gene data show CDR1 as SEHNR and CDR2 as FQNEAQ (reference sequence). There are 15 residues in the CDR3. In nucleotides, the CDR3 is TGTGCCAGCAGCTTATGGGCGGGGCCCCGAGAGACCCAGTACTTC. This codes for CASSLWAGPRETQYF.

This clone was picked up a small number of times. This chain connects TRBV9 to TRBJ2-3; D might be TRBD2 (6 bases). V lost 3 bases to trimming and J lost 7 bases, with 18 bases between them. Germline V gene sequence: CDR1 SGDLS, CDR2 YYNGEE. The CDR3 is 15 residues long. The CDR3 reads CASSEHPGEGYTQYF. The CDR3 DNA is TGTGCCAGCAGCGAACACCCGGGAGAGGGATATACGCAGTATTTT.

The chain links TRBV7-2 to TRBJ2-1; 8 bases are shared with TRBD2. The V gene end was trimmed by 2 bases and the J gene end by 10 bases; junction bases not matched to a gene: 7. Germline V gene sequence: CDR1 SGHTA, CDR2 FQGNSA. The CDR3 covers 14 residues. CDR3 sequence reads: CASSLSPLAGEQFF. In DNA form, the CDR3 reads TGTGCCAGCAGCTTAAGCCCCCTAGCGGGCGAGCAGTTCTTC.

This clone has just a few counts. Different DNA sequences within this sample yield the same CDR3. The V call is TRBV11-2, the J call TRBJ2-5; no reliable D call. From germline, CDR1 is SGHAT and CDR2 FQNNGV. Trimming removed 3 bases at V and 2 bases at J, with 1 base between. The length of the CDR3 is 11 residues. The CDR3 is CASSLQETQYF. CDR3 DNA: TGTGCCAGCAGCTTGCAAGAGACCCAGTACTTC.

This chain links TRBV27 with TRBJ1-1, with TRBD1 as a possible D gene (5 bases). Germline CDR1 reads MNHEY; CDR2 reads SMNVEV (reference sequence). This CDR3 comprises 13 residues. With 2 bases removed from V and 8 bases from J, the gap between germline ends came to 12 bases. As DNA, the CDR3 is TGTGCCAGCAGTTTACAGGGTTGGGAGGAAGCTTTCTTT. It specifies CASSLQGWEEAFF.

The genes are TRBV11-1 and TRBJ2-7, with TRBD1 matching over 7 bases. Germline V gives CDR1 SGHAT, CDR2 FQDESV (reference sequence). V was pared by 2 bases and J by 3 bases, with 7 bases of the junction left unmatched. This CDR3 spans 15 amino acids. DNA of the CDR3: TGTGCCAGCAGCTTAACGACAGGGTTCGTCTACGAGCAGTACTTC. The encoded protein is CASSLTTGFVYEQYF.

The gene calls are TRBV5-4 and TRBJ2-1; no clear D. Trimming took 0 bases from V and 5 from J, leaving 9 bases between them. Per the germline V gene, CDR1 is SGHNT and CDR2 is YYREEE (reference sequence). The CDR3 has 14 residues. The CDR3 spells CASSLVPENNEQFF. For the CDR3, the DNA is TGTGCCAGCAGCTTGGTTCCGGAAAACAATGAGCAGTTCTTC.

Only a few counts were recorded for this clone. This chain links TRBV7-9 with TRBJ2-2; no definite D call. The CDR3 runs to 14 residues. CDR1 is SEHNR and CDR2 is FQNEAQ in the germline V gene (reference sequence). V lost 0 bases, J lost 5 bases, and 7 bases lay in between. CDR3 bases: TGTGCCAGCAGCTTAGCGATGGGGACCGGGGAGCTGTTTTTT. Residues: CASSLAMGTGELFF.

This clone has a single count. This chain uses TRBV5-1 with TRBJ2-5; TRBD2 agrees at 13 bases. There are 17 residues in the CDR3. Germline lookup yields CDR1 SGHRS and CDR2 YFSETQ. V dropped 4 bases and J dropped 5; count of bases not matched to a gene: 11. The DNA for the CDR3 is TGCGCCAGCAGCCCGGGACTAGCGGGGAACCTCCGGGAGACCCAGTACTTC. Translated, it gives CASSPGLAGNLRETQYF.

V usage is TRBV28 and J usage is TRBJ1-2; 10 nucleotides match TRBD1. The CDR3 consists of 15 residues. The V gene end was trimmed by 2 bases and the J gene end by 5 bases; junction bases not matched to a gene: 5. Germline V gene lookup returns CDR1 MDHEN and CDR2 SYDVKM. CDR3 nucleotides: TGTGCCAGCAGTTTAACCGGGACAGGGGCATATGGCTACACCTTC. Amino acids: CASSLTGTGAYGYTF.

This chain joins TRBV7-2 and TRBJ2-7; 12 bases are a match to TRBD1. The germline CDR1 and CDR2 sequences are SGHTA and FQGNSA. CDR3 length: 16 residues. The J segment lost 6 bases and the V segment lost 3 bases, leaving 9 bases of the junction unmatched. The CDR3 region is CASSFSRRDRGLEQYF. CDR3 coding DNA: TGTGCCAGCAGCTTTTCGCGCCGGGACAGGGGGCTCGAGCAGTACTTC.

This rearrangement joins TRBV10-3 to TRBJ1-6, with TRBD1 identical over 8 bases. V was clipped by 6 bases and J by 9 bases; unmatched bases: 13. CDR1 is ENHRY, CDR2 SYGVKD, per germline. The CDR3 covers 16 residues. For the CDR3, the DNA is TGTGCCATCAGCGGACAGGGTATCGGTGCAGGTTCACCCCTCCACTTT. It specifies CAISGQGIGAGSPLHF.

This chain links TRBV6-5 with TRBJ2-7, with D perhaps TRBD2 (5 bases). CDR3 length: 12 amino acids. CDR1 is MNHEY, CDR2 SVGAGI, per germline. Trimming left V 5 bases short and J 9 bases short, with 14 bases between. In DNA form, the CDR3 reads TGTGCCAGCAGTACCGGGGATCTCGGGCAGTACTTC. Its protein product is CASSTGDLGQYF.

This chain uses TRBV19 with TRBJ1-5; D is possibly TRBD1 (6 bases). Trimming left V 6 bases short and J 6 bases short, with 12 bases between. The CDR3 is 13 residues long. Germline values: CDR1 LNHDA, CDR2 SQIVND (reference sequence). The CDR3 coding sequence is TGTGCCAGTAGGGACAGTCCGGGTCAGCCCCAGCATTTT. It encodes CASRDSPGQPQHF.